A selection of T cell receptor beta chains follows, all from one sample in a study of T cell responses to AZD1222 COVID-19 vaccine. Using immunoSEQ multiplex PCR, the repertoire was profiled, and TCRdb retains in-frame clones only, with some absent. Found here are 200,000 or so clones, under 95% of them singletons; the top ten hold around 1%. The sequencing used peripheral blood, collected 28 days after the second AZD1222 dose. These receptors came from an adult who received the AZD1222 COVID-19 vaccine. Each CDR3 is given with its conserved first and last residue. A D gene is named only where the DNA matches it firmly.

TRBJ1-2	16	-	TRBV18	TGTGCCAGCTCACCCCAAGAGGGCGAAGGGTATGGAGGCTACACCTTC	CASSPQEGEGYGGYTF
TRBJ1-4	15	TRBD1	TRBV3-1/TRBV3-2	TGTGCCAGCAGCCAAGGGGACAGCGGGAATGAAAAACTGTTTTTT	CASSQGDSGNEKLFF
TRBJ1-5	16	TRBD1	TRBV27	TGTGCCAGCAGTCTGAGACAGGGTCGACGAGGTCAGCCCCAGCATTTT	CASSLRQGRRGQPQHF
TRBJ1-2	17	-	TRBV5-1	TGCGCCAGCAGCTCCGAAGACAGTGTAGGGTGGGCCTATGGCTACACCTTC	CASSSEDSVGWAYGYTF
TRBJ1-1	13	TRBD1	TRBV10-3	TGTGCCATAGCAGGGGACAGGAACACTGAAGCTTTCTTT	CAIAGDRNTEAFF
TRBJ1-5	15	-	TRBV7-9	TGTGCCAGCAGCTTAGGGCAGGGTAGCAATCAGCCCCAGCATTTT	CASSLGQGSNQPQHF
TRBJ2-1	17	-	TRBV4-3	TGCGCCAGCAGCCAAGATAGAGACCAACTAGGGGCTAATGAGCAGTTCTTC	CASSQDRDQLGANEQFF
TRBJ1-6	16	-	TRBV18	TGTGCCAGCTCACCACCAGGGGGCTCCTATAATTCACCCCTCCACTTT	CASSPPGGSYNSPLHF
TRBJ2-4	15	-	TRBV7-2	TGTGCCAGCAGCTCCCTTGGGGGGGCCAAAAACATTCAGTACTTC	CASSSLGGAKNIQYF
TRBJ2-1	16	TRBD2	TRBV7-7	TGTGCCAGCAGCTTAAGGAGGGGCGGGAGAAACAATGAGCAGTTCTTC	CASSLRRGGRNNEQFF
TRBJ1-1	17	TRBD1	TRBV3-1/TRBV3-2	TGTGCCAGCAGCCAAGATGTAGCCCAGGGGGATCTCACTGAAGCTTTCTTT	CASSQDVAQGDLTEAFF
TRBJ2-7	15	TRBD1	TRBV6-5	TGTGCCAGCAGTTACTCGAGACAGGGCACCTACGAGCAGTACTTC	CASSYSRQGTYEQYF
TRBJ1-2	16	TRBD1	TRBV7-9	TGTGCCAGCAGCTTAGAGGGACAGGCGAGAGCTTATGGCTACACCTTC	CASSLEGQARAYGYTF
TRBJ2-1	13	TRBD1	TRBV14	TGTGCCAGCAGCCCCACAGGGGGGCTTGTACAGTTCTTC	CASSPTGGLVQFF
TRBJ2-2	17	-	TRBV4-1	TGCGCCAGCAGCCAGGGGTTTAAAGGCCAGAACACCGGGGAGCTGTTTTTT	CASSQGFKGQNTGELFF
TRBJ2-1	14	TRBD2	TRBV9	TGTGCCAGCAGCGTAGACACACTGACTAGCTTGCAGTTCTTC	CASSVDTLTSLQFF
TRBJ1-2	15	TRBD1	TRBV6-6	TGTGCCAGCAGGATTCGGACAGGGAGCGACTATGGCTACACCTTC	CASRIRTGSDYGYTF
TRBJ1-2	13	TRBD1	TRBV29-1	TGCAGCGTGCCCTTTGGACAGGGCTATGGCTACACCTTC	CSVPFGQGYGYTF
TRBJ1-2	12	-	TRBV6-5	TGTGCCAGCAGAACCCCCGGGTCGGGCTACACCTTC	CASRTPGSGYTF
TRBJ1-1	13	-	TRBV29-1	TGCAGCGTTGATCGGGGGCTGAACACTGAAGCTTTCTTT	CSVDRGLNTEAFF
TRBJ1-4	13	TRBD1	TRBV29-1	TGCAGCGTTGTGGGACAGCTCGGGGAAAAACTGTTTTTT	CSVVGQLGEKLFF
TRBJ2-5	11	-	TRBV9	TGTGCCAGCGGCCCCCAAGAGACCCAGTACTTC	CASGPQETQYF
TRBJ1-2	16	TRBD1	TRBV30	TGTGCCTGGAGTGTACCGAAAGGACAGGGGGACATCGGCTACACCTTC	CAWSVPKGQGDIGYTF
TRBJ2-1	13	-	TRBV5-4	TGTGCCAGCAGCTGGGGCAGTTCCAATGAGCAGTTCTTC	CASSWGSSNEQFF
TRBJ1-1	15	-	TRBV5-1	TGCGCCAGCACCAACCTAGCGGGGGGGCCAACTGAAGCTTTCTTT	CASTNLAGGPTEAFF
TRBJ1-1	15	-	TRBV9	TGTGCCAGCAGCGTAGCGGGGGGCGTCGGCACTGAAGCTTTCTTT	CASSVAGGVGTEAFF
TRBJ1-4	14	-	TRBV2	TGTGCCAGCAGAAGAAATAACGGAGATGAAAAACTGTTTTTT	CASRRNNGDEKLFF
TRBJ2-7	12	TRBD1	TRBV2	TGTGCCAGCACCAACAGGGGTTACGAGCAGTACTTC	CASTNRGYEQYF
TRBJ2-2	15	TRBD2	TRBV5-4	TGTGCCAGCAGCTTGGAGGGGAGGGGAACCGGGGAGCTGTTTTTT	CASSLEGRGTGELFF
TRBJ2-1	15	-	TRBV14	TGTGCCAGCAGCCACGGGGGCCGCTCCTACAATGAGCAGTTCTTC	CASSHGGRSYNEQFF
TRBJ2-1	13	-	TRBV7-2	TGTGCCAGCAGCTTATCGGGGCGCGCTGAGCAGTTCTTC	CASSLSGRAEQFF
TRBJ2-3	17	-	TRBV4-3	TGCGCCAGCAGCCAATTCGGGGCGGGGGCCCGCACAGATACGCAGTATTTT	CASSQFGAGARTDTQYF
TRBJ2-2	17	TRBD2	TRBV27	TGTGCCAGCAGGCCCCCTGGACTAGCGGGGAACACCGGGGAGCTGTTTTTT	CASRPPGLAGNTGELFF
TRBJ2-5	15	-	TRBV2	TGTGCCAGCAGTGATCGGTTCGGGGACCAAGAGACCCAGTACTTC	CASSDRFGDQETQYF
TRBJ1-2	15	-	TRBV3-1/TRBV3-2	TGTGCCAGCAGCCGTTACAGGTCAGTCGGGGATGGCTACACCTTC	CASSRYRSVGDGYTF
TRBJ1-2	18	-	TRBV19	TGTGCCAGTAGTACGCAGTTACCAAACCCCCCTCCTAACTATGGCTACACCTTC	CASSTQLPNPPPNYGYTF
TRBJ1-5	14	TRBD1	TRBV27	TGTGCCAGCAGTCCGTTGGGACAGAGCCAGCCCCAGCATTTT	CASSPLGQSQPQHF